This T cell receptor (beta chain) comes out of a study of cytomegalovirus exposure and HLA in healthy donors. Germline CDR1 is SQVTM and CDR2 is ANQGSEA. V gave up 7 bases and J gave up 3 bases, with 16 bases separating them. The CDR3 is made up of 13 amino acids. 13 Jbeta primers and 60 Vbeta primers were used for the PCR. Some clones are missing from TCRdb's copy, which holds only in-frame ones; the method was immunoSEQ multiplex PCR. The sample includes 200,000 or so clones, roughly 80% of them seen just once. The study's findings and limits: In a later analysis, a missense DCLRE1C variant was linked to TCR beta V- and J-gene trimming. CMV serostatus was the only recorded immune exposure for donors. In a later analysis, the majority of CMV-associated beta chains seemingly showed HLA restriction. Rarity marked most TCR sequences, yet some public TCRs occurred in many donors.

A remark on this clone: Its antigen is undetermined.

The receptor comes from a man aged 40-55 years in good health and CMV-seropositive. Material: PBMCs. This rearrangement joins TRBV29-1 to TRBJ2-7; possibly TRBD2 for D (7 bases). In DNA form, the CDR3 reads TGCAGCGCTGGGGGGGCGGTGAGCTACGAGCAGTACTTC. Translated: CSAGGAVSYEQYF.